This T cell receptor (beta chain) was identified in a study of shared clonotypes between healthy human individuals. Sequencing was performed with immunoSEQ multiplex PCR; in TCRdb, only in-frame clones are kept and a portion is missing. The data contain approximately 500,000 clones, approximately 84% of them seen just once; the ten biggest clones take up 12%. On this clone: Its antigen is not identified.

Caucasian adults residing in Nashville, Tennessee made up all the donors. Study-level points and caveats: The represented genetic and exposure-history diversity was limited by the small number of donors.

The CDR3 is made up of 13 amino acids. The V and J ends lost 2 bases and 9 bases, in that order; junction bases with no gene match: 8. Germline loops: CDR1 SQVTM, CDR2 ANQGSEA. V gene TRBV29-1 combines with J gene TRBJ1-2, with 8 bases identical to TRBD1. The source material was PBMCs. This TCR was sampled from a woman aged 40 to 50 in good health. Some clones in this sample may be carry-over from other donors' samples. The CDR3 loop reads CSVEKGQGASYTF. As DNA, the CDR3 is TGCAGCGTTGAAAAGGGGCAGGGGGCGAGCTACACCTTC.